The present entry profiles one TCR beta chain with its context. Its antigen is undetermined. 13 Jbeta primers and 60 Vbeta primers were used for the PCR. Sequencing used immunoSEQ multiplex PCR; TCRdb keeps in-frame clones, though not all of them. Of about 60,000 clones listed, about two thirds are singletons. These data come from a study of cytomegalovirus exposure and HLA in healthy donors. The study's findings and limits: One variant, a missense change in DCLRE1C, was linked in a later analysis to TCR beta V- and J-gene trimming. Available immune exposure information covered CMV serostatus only. Cytomegalovirus-associated status was assigned to 164 TCR beta chains.

While unrecorded immune exposures were likely, the donors were nominally healthy when sampled. The receptor was derived from a woman in her sixties in good health and CMV-seropositive. Sequenced: PBMCs.

Here the CDR3 reads CASSSPEFGYTF. The CDR3 DNA reads TGTGCCAGCAGTTCCCCCGAGTTCGGCTACACCTTC. The rearrangement uses TRBV6-5 and TRBJ1-2; D is uncertain. This CDR3 has 12 amino acids. Between the trimmed V and J ends, which lost 4 bases and 8 bases, there was a span of 11 bases. Germline-derived CDR1 and CDR2 are MNHEY and SVGAGI.